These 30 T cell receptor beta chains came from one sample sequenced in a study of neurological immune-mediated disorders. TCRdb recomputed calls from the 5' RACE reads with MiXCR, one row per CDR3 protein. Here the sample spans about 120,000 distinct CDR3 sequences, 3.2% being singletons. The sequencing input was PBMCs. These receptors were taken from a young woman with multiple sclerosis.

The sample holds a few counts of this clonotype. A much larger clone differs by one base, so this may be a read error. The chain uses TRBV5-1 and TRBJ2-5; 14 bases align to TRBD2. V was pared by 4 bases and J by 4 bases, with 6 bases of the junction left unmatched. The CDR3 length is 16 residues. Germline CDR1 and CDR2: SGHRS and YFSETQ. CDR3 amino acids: CASSVTSGGVGETQYF. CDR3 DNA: TGCGCCAGCAGCGTGACTAGCGGGGGGGTAGGAGAGACCCAGTACTTC.

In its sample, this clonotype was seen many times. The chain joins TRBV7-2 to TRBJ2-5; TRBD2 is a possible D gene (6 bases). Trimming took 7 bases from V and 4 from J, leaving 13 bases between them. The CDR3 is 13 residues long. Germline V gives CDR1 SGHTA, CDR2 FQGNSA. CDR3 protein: CASIRGGGETQYF. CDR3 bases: TGTGCCAGCATCCGGGGAGGAGGAGAGACCCAGTACTTC.

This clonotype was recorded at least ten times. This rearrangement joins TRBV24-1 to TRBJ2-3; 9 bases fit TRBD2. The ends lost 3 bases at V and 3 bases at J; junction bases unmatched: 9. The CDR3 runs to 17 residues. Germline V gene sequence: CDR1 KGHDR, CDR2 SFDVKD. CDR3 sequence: CATSDRNSGGGTDTQYF. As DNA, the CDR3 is TGTGCCACCAGTGATCGCAATAGCGGGGGAGGTACAGATACGCAGTATTTT.

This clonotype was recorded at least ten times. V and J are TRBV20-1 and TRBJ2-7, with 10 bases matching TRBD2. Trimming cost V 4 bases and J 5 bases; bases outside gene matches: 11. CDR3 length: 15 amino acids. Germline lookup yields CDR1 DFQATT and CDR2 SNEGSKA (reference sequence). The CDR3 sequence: CSATHPSGSLHEQYF. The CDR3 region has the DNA TGCAGTGCTACCCATCCTAGCGGGAGTCTCCACGAGCAGTACTTC.

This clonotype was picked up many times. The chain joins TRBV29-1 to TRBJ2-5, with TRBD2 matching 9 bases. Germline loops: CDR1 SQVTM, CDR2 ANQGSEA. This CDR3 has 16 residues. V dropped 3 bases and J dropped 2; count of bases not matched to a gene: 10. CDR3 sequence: CSVERGRAFGQETQYF. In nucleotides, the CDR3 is TGCAGCGTTGAGCGCGGGAGGGCCTTTGGGCAAGAGACCCAGTACTTC.

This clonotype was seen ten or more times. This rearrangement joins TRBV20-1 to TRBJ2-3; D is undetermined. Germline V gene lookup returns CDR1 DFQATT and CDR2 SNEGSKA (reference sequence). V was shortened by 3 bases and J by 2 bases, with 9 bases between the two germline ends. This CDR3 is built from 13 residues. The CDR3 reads CSASSPPTDTQYF. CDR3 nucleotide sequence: TGCAGTGCTAGTAGTCCTCCCACAGATACGCAGTATTTT.

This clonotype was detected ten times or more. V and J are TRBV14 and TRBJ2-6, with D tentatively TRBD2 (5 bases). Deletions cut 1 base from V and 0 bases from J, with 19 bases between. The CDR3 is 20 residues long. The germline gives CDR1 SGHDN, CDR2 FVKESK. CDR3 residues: CASSQGRAELTLSGANVLTF. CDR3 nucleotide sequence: TGTGCCAGCAGCCAAGGTCGAGCGGAACTTACACTCTCTGGGGCCAACGTCCTGACTTTC. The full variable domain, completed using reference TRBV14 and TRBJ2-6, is EAGVTQFPSHSVIEKGQTVTLRCDPISGHDNLYWYRRVMGKEIKFLLHFVKESKQDESGMPNNRFLAERTGGTYSTLKVQPAELEDSGVYFCASSQGRAELTLSGANVLTFGAGSRLTVL.

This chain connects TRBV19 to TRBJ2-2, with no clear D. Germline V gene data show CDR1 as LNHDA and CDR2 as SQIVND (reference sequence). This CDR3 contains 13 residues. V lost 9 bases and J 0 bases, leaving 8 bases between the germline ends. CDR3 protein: CASHGTNTGELFF. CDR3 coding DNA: TGTGCCAGCCATGGGACGAACACCGGGGAGCTGTTTTTT.

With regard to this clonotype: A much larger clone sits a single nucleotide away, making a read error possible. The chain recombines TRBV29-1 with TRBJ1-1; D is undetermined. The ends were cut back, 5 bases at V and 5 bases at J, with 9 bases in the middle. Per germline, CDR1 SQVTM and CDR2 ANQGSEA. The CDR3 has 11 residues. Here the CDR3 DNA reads TGCAGCGTTCAGGAAAATACTGAAGCTTTCTTT. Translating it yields CSVQENTEAFF.

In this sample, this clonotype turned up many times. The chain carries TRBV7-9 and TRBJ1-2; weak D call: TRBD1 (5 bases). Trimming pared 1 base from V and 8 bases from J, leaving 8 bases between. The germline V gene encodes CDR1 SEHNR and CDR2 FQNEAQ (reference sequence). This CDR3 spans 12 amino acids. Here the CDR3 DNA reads TGTGCCAGCAGCTTAGTGGGGGACGGCTACACCTTC. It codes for CASSLVGDGYTF.

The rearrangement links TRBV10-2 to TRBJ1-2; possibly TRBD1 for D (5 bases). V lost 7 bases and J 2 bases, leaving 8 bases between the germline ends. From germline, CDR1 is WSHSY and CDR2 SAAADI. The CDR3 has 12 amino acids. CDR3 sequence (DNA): TGCGCCAGCACCGAGGGGAACTATGGCTACACCTTC. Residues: CASTEGNYGYTF.

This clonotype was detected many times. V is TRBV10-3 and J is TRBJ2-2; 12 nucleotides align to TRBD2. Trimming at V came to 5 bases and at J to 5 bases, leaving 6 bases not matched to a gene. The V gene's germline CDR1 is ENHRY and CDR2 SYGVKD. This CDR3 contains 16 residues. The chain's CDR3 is CAISPGLAGSTGELFF. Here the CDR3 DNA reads TGTGCCATCAGTCCAGGACTAGCGGGATCTACCGGGGAGCTGTTTTTT.

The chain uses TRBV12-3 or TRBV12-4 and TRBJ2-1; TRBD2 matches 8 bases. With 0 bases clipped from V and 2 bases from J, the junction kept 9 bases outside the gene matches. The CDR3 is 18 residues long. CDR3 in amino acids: CASSLAAGGPSPYNEQFF. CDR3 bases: TGTGCCAGCAGTTTAGCGGCGGGGGGCCCCTCCCCCTACAATGAGCAGTTCTTC.

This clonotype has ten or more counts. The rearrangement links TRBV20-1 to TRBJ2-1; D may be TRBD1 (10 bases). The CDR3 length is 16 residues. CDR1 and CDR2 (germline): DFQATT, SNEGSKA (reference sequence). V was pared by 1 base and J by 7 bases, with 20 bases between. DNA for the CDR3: TGCAGTGCTAGAGCTAGCGGGACAGGGGTGAAAAATGAGCAGTTCTTC. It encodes CSARASGTGVKNEQFF.

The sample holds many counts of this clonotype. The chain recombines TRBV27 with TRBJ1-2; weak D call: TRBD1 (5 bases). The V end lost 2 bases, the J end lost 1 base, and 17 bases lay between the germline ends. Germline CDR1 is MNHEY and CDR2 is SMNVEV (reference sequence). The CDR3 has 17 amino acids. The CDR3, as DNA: TGTGCCAGCAGTTTAGTATCGGGGCCGGCATATAACTATGGCTACACCTTC. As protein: CASSLVSGPAYNYGYTF.

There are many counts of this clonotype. CDR3 bases: TGCAGCGTTGAAGGGACAGGGGTAACCGGGGAGCTGTTTTTT. It is translated as CSVEGTGVTGELFF. The rearrangement uses TRBV29-1 and TRBJ2-2; TRBD1 agrees at 9 bases. V lost 1 base to trimming and J lost 5 bases; unmatched junction nucleotides: 2. Germline assignment: CDR1 SQVTM and CDR2 ANQGSEA. This CDR3 has 14 residues.

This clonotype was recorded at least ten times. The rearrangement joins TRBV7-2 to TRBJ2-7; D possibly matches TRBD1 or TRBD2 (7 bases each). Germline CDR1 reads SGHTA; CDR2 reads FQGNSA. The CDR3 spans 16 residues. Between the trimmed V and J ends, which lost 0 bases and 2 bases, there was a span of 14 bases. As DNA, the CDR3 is TGTGCCAGCAGCTTAGCGCCAGGGGGGGCCCCCTACGAGCAGTACTTC. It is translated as CASSLAPGGAPYEQYF.

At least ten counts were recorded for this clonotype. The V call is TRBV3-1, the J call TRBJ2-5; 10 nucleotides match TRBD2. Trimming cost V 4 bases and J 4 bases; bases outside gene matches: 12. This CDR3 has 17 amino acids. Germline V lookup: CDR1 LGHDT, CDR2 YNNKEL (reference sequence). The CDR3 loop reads CASSPLPSGRMAETQYF. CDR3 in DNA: TGTGCCAGCAGCCCCCTGCCTAGCGGGAGAATGGCAGAGACCCAGTACTTC.

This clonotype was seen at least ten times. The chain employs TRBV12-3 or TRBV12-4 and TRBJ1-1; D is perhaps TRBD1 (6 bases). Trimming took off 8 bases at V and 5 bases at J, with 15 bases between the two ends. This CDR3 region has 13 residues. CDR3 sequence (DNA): TGTGCCAGCTTGGCGGGGGCTAGTACTGAAGCTTTCTTT. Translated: CASLAGASTEAFF.

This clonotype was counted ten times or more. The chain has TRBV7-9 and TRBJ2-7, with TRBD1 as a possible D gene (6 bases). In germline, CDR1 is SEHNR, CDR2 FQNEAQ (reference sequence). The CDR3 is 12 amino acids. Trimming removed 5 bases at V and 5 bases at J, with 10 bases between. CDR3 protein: CASSPTGHEQYF. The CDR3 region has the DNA TGTGCCAGCAGCCCCACAGGGCACGAGCAGTACTTC.

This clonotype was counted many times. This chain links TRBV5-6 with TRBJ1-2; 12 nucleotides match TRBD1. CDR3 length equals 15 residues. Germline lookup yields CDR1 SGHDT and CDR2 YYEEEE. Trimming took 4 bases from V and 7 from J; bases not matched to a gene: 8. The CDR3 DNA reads TGTGCCAGCAGCCCAGCGGGACAGGGGGCGCTTGGCTACACCTTC. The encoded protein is CASSPAGQGALGYTF.

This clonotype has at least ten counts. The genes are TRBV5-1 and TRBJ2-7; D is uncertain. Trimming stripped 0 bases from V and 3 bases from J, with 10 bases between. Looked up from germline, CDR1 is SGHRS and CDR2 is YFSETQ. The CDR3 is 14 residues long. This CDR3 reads CASSLAFDNYEQYF. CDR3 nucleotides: TGCGCCAGCAGCTTGGCCTTCGATAACTACGAGCAGTACTTC.

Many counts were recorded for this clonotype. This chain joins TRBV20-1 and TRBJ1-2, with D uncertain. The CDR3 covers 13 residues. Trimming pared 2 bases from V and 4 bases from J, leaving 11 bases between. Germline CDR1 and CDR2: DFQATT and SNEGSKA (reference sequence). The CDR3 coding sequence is TGCAGTGCTAGAACGCAAAGTGGCTATGGCTACACCTTC. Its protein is CSARTQSGYGYTF.

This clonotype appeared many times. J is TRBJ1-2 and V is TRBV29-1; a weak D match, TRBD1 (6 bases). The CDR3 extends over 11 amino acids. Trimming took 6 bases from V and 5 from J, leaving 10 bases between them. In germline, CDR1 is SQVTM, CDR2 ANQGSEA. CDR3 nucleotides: TGCAGCGTGGATGGACAGTATGGCTACACCTTC. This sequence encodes CSVDGQYGYTF. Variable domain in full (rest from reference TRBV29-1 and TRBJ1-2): SAVISQKPSRDICQRGTSLTIQCQVDSQVTMMFWYRQQPGQSLTLIATANQGSEATYESGFVIDKFPISRPNLTFSTLTVSNMSPEDSSIYLCSVDGQYGYTFGSGTRLTVV.

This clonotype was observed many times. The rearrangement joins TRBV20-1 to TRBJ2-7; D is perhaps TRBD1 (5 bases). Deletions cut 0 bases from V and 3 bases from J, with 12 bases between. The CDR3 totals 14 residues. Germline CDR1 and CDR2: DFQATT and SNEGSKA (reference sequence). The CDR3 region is CSAREQAWNYEQYF. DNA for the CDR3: TGCAGTGCTAGAGAACAGGCCTGGAACTACGAGCAGTACTTC.

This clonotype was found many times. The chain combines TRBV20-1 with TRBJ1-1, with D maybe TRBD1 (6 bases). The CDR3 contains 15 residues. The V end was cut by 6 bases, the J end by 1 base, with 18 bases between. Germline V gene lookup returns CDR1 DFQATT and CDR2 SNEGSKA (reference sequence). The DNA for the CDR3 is TGCAGTGCCCGGGGCTTGGGGGCGAGGAACACTGAAGCTTTCTTT. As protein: CSARGLGARNTEAFF.

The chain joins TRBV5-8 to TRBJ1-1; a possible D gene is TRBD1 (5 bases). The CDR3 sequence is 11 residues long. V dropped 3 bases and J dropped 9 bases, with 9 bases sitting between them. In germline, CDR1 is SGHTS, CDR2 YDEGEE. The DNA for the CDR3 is TGTGCCAGCAGCTCCGACAGAAAAGCTTTCTTT. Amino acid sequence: CASSSDRKAFF.

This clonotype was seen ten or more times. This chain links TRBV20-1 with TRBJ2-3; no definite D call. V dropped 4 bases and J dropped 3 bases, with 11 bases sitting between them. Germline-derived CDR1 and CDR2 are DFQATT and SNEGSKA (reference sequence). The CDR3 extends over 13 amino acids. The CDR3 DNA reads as TGCAGTGCTAAGTCGGGTTTAACAGATACGCAGTATTTT. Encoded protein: CSAKSGLTDTQYF.

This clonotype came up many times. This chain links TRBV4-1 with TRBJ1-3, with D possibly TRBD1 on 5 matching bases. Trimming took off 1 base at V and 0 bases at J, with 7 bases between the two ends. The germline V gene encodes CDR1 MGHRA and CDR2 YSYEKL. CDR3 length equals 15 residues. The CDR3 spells CASSQAGNSGNTIYF. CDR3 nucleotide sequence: TGCGCCAGCAGCCAAGCAGGGAACTCTGGAAACACCATATATTTT.

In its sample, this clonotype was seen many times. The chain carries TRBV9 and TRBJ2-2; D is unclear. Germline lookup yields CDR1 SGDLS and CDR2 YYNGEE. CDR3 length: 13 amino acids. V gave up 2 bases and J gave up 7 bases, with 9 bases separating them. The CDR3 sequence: CASSVTLGGELFF. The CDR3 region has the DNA TGTGCCAGCAGCGTGACCCTGGGCGGGGAGCTGTTTTTT.